Listed below are T cell receptor beta chains from one sample, sequenced in a study of shared clonotypes between healthy human individuals. Produced via immunoSEQ multiplex PCR; TCRdb's table is partial and in-frame only. The table includes about 960,000 clones, about three quarters detected once. The sequencing sample was made of memory CD4+ T cells sorted from blood. The receptor set was obtained from a man aged 18-30 years in good health. Each CDR3 is given with its conserved first and last residue. The order of the fields is J gene, V gene, D gene, clone size, CDR3 DNA, CDR3 protein. The D gene is left open where the match is weak. Expanded clones get a size class; other rows say once, few or many, or leave the size out.

j_gene: TRBJ1-3
v_gene: TRBV6-6
d_gene: NA
abundance: many
CDR3nt: TGTGCCAGCACAGGGAGAGTTGGCACCTCTGGAAACACCATATATTTT
CDR3aa: CASTGRVGTSGNTIYF

j_gene: TRBJ1-5
v_gene: TRBV6-4
d_gene: NA
abundance: NA
CDR3nt: TGTGCCAGCAGTATGGAGGACAATCAGCCCCAGCATTTT
CDR3aa: CASSMEDNQPQHF

j_gene: TRBJ2-3
v_gene: TRBV2
d_gene: TRBD2
abundance: NA
CDR3nt: TGTGCCAGCAGGCTAGCGGGGGCACTCACAGATACGCAGTATTTT
CDR3aa: CASRLAGALTDTQYF

j_gene: TRBJ1-5
v_gene: TRBV1
d_gene: NA
abundance: NA
CDR3nt: TGCACCAGCAGCCAAGACCATGGGGGGGACGCGGGACCGAATCAGCCCCAGCATTTT
CDR3aa: CTSSQDHGGDAGPNQPQHF

j_gene: TRBJ2-1
v_gene: TRBV7-2
d_gene: TRBD2
abundance: NA
CDR3nt: TGTGCCAGCAGCACCGCTAGCGGCAATGAGCAGTTCTTC
CDR3aa: CASSTASGNEQFF

j_gene: TRBJ1-3
v_gene: TRBV25-1
d_gene: NA
abundance: NA
CDR3nt: TGTGCCAGCAGTGAATTTGATGGCTCTGGAAACACCATATATTTT
CDR3aa: CASSEFDGSGNTIYF

j_gene: TRBJ2-2
v_gene: TRBV11-3
d_gene: NA
abundance: NA
CDR3nt: TGTGCCAGCAGCTCCAAGACTAGCGGGGAGCTGTTTTTT
CDR3aa: CASSSKTSGELFF

j_gene: TRBJ2-3
v_gene: TRBV28
d_gene: TRBD1
abundance: NA
CDR3nt: TGTGCCAGCAGTTTATTAGACAGGGTTATTACAGATACGCAGTATTTT
CDR3aa: CASSLLDRVITDTQYF

j_gene: TRBJ1-2
v_gene: TRBV7-8
d_gene: NA
abundance: once
CDR3nt: TGTGCCAGCAGCGTAAGCGACAGCCTCGTCTATGGCTACACCTTC
CDR3aa: CASSVSDSLVYGYTF

j_gene: TRBJ2-2
v_gene: TRBV15
d_gene: TRBD2
abundance: NA
CDR3nt: TGTGCCACCAGCAGAACCGGGACTAGCCTTAACACCGGGGAGCTGTTTTTT
CDR3aa: CATSRTGTSLNTGELFF